These 18 T cell receptor beta chains share one sample of origin, sequenced in a study of T cell responses to AZD1222 COVID-19 vaccine (dated by TCRdb to the early 2020s). Libraries came from the immunoSEQ multiplex PCR assay. TCRdb carries this immuneACCESS record with in-frame sequences only. Its versions omit some clonotypes, under half of them owing to an unresolved V gene in the studies checked, with the rest unexplained. The table for this sample lists 120,000 or so clones; around 89% of them were counted only once. The ten largest clones represent approximately 5.4% of the sample. The time point label for this specimen denotes: baseline before first vaccination. This specimen consisted of peripheral blood, obtained on day 0 of AZD1222 vaccination. These receptors all stem from an adult in good health.

This clone turned up a few times. The chain is built from TRBV5-1 and TRBJ1-2; no clear D. The CDR3 runs to 13 residues. V was cut by 0 bases and J by 2 bases, with 5 bases left in between. Germline V gene data show CDR1 as SGHRS and CDR2 as YFSETQ. The CDR3 bases are TGCGCCAGCAGCTTGGCTCAGAACTATGGCTACACCTTC. Translating gives CASSLAQNYGYTF.

V and J are TRBV19 and TRBJ2-7, with 7 positions matching TRBD1. The CDR3 is 18 residues long. The V and J ends lost 4 bases and 3 bases, in that order; junction bases with no gene match: 18. Germline-derived CDR1 and CDR2 are LNHDA and SQIVND (reference sequence). DNA of the CDR3: TGTGCCAGTAGTAAAGCGGCGAGGTCCGGGACAGCAGTCTACGAGCAGTACTTC. Protein: CASSKAARSGTAVYEQYF.

The chain is built from TRBV6-1 and TRBJ1-1; D gene uncertain. The CDR3 contains 13 residues. Germline V gene sequence: CDR1 MNHNS, CDR2 SASEGT. Trimming removed 2 bases at V and 6 bases at J, with 10 bases between. The CDR3 reads CASSERAPPEAFF. CDR3 bases: TGTGCCAGCAGTGAAAGGGCTCCCCCTGAAGCTTTCTTT.

The table lists this clone with a count of one. The rearrangement joins TRBV7-9 to TRBJ2-7; D call uncertain. Per the germline V gene, CDR1 is SEHNR and CDR2 is FQNEAQ (reference sequence). CDR3 length: 12 residues. The V and J ends lost 5 bases and 5 bases respectively, with 10 bases between them. CDR3 protein: CASSPTRDEQYF. CDR3 nucleotide sequence: TGTGCCAGCAGCCCTACAAGAGACGAGCAGTACTTC.

The chain employs TRBV6-2 or TRBV6-3 and TRBJ2-1; 8 positions agree with TRBD2. CDR1 and CDR2 (germline): MNHEY, SVGEGT. The V gene end was trimmed by 5 bases and the J gene end by 4 bases; junction bases not matched to a gene: 4. The CDR3 extends over 14 amino acids. This CDR3 reads CASSIAGRYNEQFF. The CDR3 bases are TGTGCCAGCAGTATAGCGGGGCGATACAATGAGCAGTTCTTC.

V is TRBV4-3 and J is TRBJ1-4; TRBD1 is a possible D gene (6 bases). Trimming removed 0 bases from V and 8 bases from J, with 16 bases in between. The CDR3 spans 16 residues. Germline V gene lookup returns CDR1 LGHNA and CDR2 YSLEER. The DNA of the CDR3 is TGCGCCAGCAGCCAAGAAATCGGCAGGGGAAGCGAAAAACTGTTTTTT. The encoded protein is CASSQEIGRGSEKLFF.

The V call is TRBV11-2, the J call TRBJ2-7, with TRBD1 as a possible D gene (6 bases). The CDR3 loop spans 14 amino acids. Trimming removed 6 bases at V and 3 bases at J, with 15 bases between. Germline V gene sequence: CDR1 SGHAT, CDR2 FQNNGV. CDR3 sequence: CASRIPGQHYEQYF. The CDR3 nucleotides are TGTGCCAGCAGAATCCCCGGACAGCACTACGAGCAGTACTTC.

This chain links TRBV2 with TRBJ1-1; TRBD1 matches 8 bases. Germline CDR1 and CDR2: SNHLY and FYNNEI. This CDR3 has 12 amino acids. Trimming at V came to 7 bases and at J to 5 bases, leaving 3 bases not matched to a gene. The CDR3 region is CASKRQGTEAFF. In nucleotides, the CDR3 is TGTGCCAGCAAGAGACAGGGGACTGAAGCTTTCTTT. Full variable domain (missing parts from reference TRBV2 and TRBJ1-1): EPEVTQTPSHQVTQMGQEVILRCVPISNHLYFYWYRQILGQKVEFLVSFYNNEISEKSEIFDDQFSVERPDGSNFTLKIRSTKLEDSAMYFCASKRQGTEAFFGQGTRLTVV.

Here the CDR3 reads CASSLTYATDHNEQFF. Written as DNA, the CDR3 is TGTGCCAGCAGCTTAACATACGCGACCGACCACAATGAGCAGTTCTTC. The genes are TRBV7-2 and TRBJ2-1; D remains ambiguous. V was shortened by 2 bases and J by 5 bases, with 16 bases between the two germline ends. In germline, CDR1 is SGHTA, CDR2 FQGNSA. The CDR3 extends over 16 amino acids.

The J gene is TRBJ1-6, the V gene TRBV6-1; D unresolved. Deletions cut 3 bases from V and 7 bases from J, with 10 bases between. The CDR3 runs 14 residues. The V gene's germline CDR1 is MNHNS and CDR2 SASEGT. CDR3 protein: CASSDGVTNSPLHF. CDR3 sequence (DNA): TGTGCCAGCAGTGATGGGGTTACGAATTCACCCCTCCACTTT.

J is TRBJ2-7 and V is TRBV2; no clear D. CDR3 length equals 13 residues. V lost 1 base and J 3 bases, leaving 7 bases between the germline ends. Germline V gene data show CDR1 as SNHLY and CDR2 as FYNNEI. CDR3 region: CASSEDGFYEQYF. CDR3 DNA: TGTGCCAGCAGTGAAGATGGATTCTACGAGCAGTACTTC.

The V call is TRBV7-2, the J call TRBJ2-7; TRBD2 is a possible D gene (6 bases). CDR1 and CDR2 (germline): SGHTA, FQGNSA. Trimming took off 1 base at V and 6 bases at J, with 19 bases between the two ends. The CDR3 spans 16 residues. The CDR3 loop reads CASSLVSGGALFEQYF. As DNA, the CDR3 is TGTGCCAGCAGCTTAGTCAGTGGCGGGGCCCTTTTCGAGCAGTACTTC.

This clone is a singleton in its sample. The V gene is TRBV12-3 or TRBV12-4, the J gene TRBJ2-1, with TRBD1 identical over 7 bases. The V and J ends lost 6 bases and 4 bases, in that order; junction bases with no gene match: 3. The CDR3 totals 13 residues. CDR3 loop: CASRTGQYNEQFF. CDR3 DNA: TGTGCCAGCAGGACGGGACAGTACAATGAGCAGTTCTTC.

The V call is TRBV15, the J call TRBJ2-3; 7 bases are a match to TRBD1. This CDR3 is built from 16 residues. CDR1 is LNHNV, CDR2 YYDKDF, per germline (reference sequence). J lost 0 bases, V lost 4 bases, and 7 bases had no gene match. The chain's CDR3 is CATSKARDRSTDTQYF. CDR3 coding DNA: TGTGCCACCAGCAAAGCCCGGGACAGAAGCACAGATACGCAGTATTTT.

CDR3 sequence: CASSPLVGDYNEQFF. In nucleotides, the CDR3 is TGTGCCAGCAGCCCGTTGGTAGGAGATTACAATGAGCAGTTCTTC. This chain joins TRBV4-2 and TRBJ2-1, with D uncertain. The CDR3 is 15 residues long. Trimming took 4 bases from V and 4 from J, leaving 14 bases between them. Germline CDR1 is LGHNA and CDR2 is YNFKEQ.

This clone is a singleton in its sample. This chain uses TRBV2 with TRBJ1-5; TRBD1 matches 8 bases. After removal of 6 bases from V and 0 bases from J, the junction contained 10 bases not matched to a gene. This CDR3 has 17 residues. Germline values: CDR1 SNHLY, CDR2 FYNNEI. The CDR3 region is CASSAFTGGNSNQPQHF. DNA of the CDR3: TGTGCCAGCAGCGCATTTACAGGGGGGAATAGCAATCAGCCCCAGCATTTT.

The chain uses TRBV7-9 and TRBJ1-2, with D possibly TRBD1 on 5 matching bases. V was trimmed by 3 bases and J by 4 bases, leaving 15 bases between them. CDR3 length: 15 amino acids. CDR1 SEHNR and CDR2 FQNEAQ come from the germline V gene (reference sequence). The CDR3 reads CASSLGEAFSYGYTF. As DNA, the CDR3 is TGTGCCAGCAGCTTGGGGGAGGCCTTCAGCTATGGCTACACCTTC. Based on the CDR3 plus reference TRBV7-9 and TRBJ1-2, the full variable domain is DTGVSQNPRHKITKRGQNVTFRCDPISEHNRLYWYRQTLGQGPEFLTYFQNEAQLEKSRLLSDRFSAERPKGSFSTLEIQRTEQGDSAMYLCASSLGEAFSYGYTFGSGTRLTVV.

Regarding this clone: A read error may account for a junction end that differs from germline. The chain joins TRBV5-1 to TRBJ1-1; TRBD1 might be the D (6 bases). This CDR3 contains 15 residues. Germline V gives CDR1 SGHRS, CDR2 YFSETQ. CDR3 residues: CANSLISGANTEAFF. In DNA, the CDR3 is TGCGCCAACAGCTTGATTTCAGGGGCCAACACTGAAGCTTTCTTT.